Presented here are 20 T cell receptor beta chains from one specimen sequenced in a study of T cell responses to AZD1222 COVID-19 vaccine. The method was immunoSEQ multiplex PCR; TCRdb's version includes in-frame clones alone and lacks a portion of them. The table includes 85,000 to 110,000 clones, 90% to 95% detected once. Source: peripheral blood, taken on day 0 of AZD1222 vaccination. The receptors come from an adult in good health.

The V and J genes are TRBV6-5 and TRBJ2-3; D gene ambiguous. The CDR3 has 15 residues. Germline CDR1 and CDR2: MNHEY and SVGAGI. Trimming pared 4 bases from V and 2 bases from J, leaving 13 bases between. CDR3 protein: CASSLARAPTDTQYF. The CDR3 nucleotides are TGTGCCAGCAGTTTAGCCCGGGCCCCCACAGATACGCAGTATTTT.

This chain links TRBV7-9 with TRBJ1-4; TRBD1 aligns across 9 bases. V was clipped by 6 bases and J by 7 bases; unmatched bases: 9. CDR3 size: 15 residues. CDR1 is SEHNR, CDR2 FQNEAQ, per germline (reference sequence). CDR3 bases: TGTGCCAGCAGGCTAGCCGGGACAGGGAGTGAAAAACTGTTTTTT. Protein sequence: CASRLAGTGSEKLFF.

This rearrangement joins TRBV14 to TRBJ1-4, with a weak D call TRBD1 (5 bases). The CDR3 length is 12 residues. V was trimmed by 2 bases and J by 10 bases, leaving 8 bases between them. Germline values: CDR1 SGHDN, CDR2 FVKESK. The CDR3 protein is CASSQSGRKLFF. CDR3 DNA: TGTGCCAGCAGCCAATCAGGGAGAAAACTGTTTTTT.

The J gene is TRBJ2-1, the V gene TRBV5-4, with D tentatively TRBD1 (5 bases). Germline V gene lookup returns CDR1 SGHNT and CDR2 YYREEE (reference sequence). There are 14 residues in the CDR3. Trimming took off 1 base at V and 8 bases at J, with 13 bases between the two ends. The CDR3 spells CASSLLPRVDEQFF. The DNA for the CDR3 is TGTGCCAGCAGCTTGCTCCCCAGGGTTGATGAGCAGTTCTTC.

A word on this clone: The same CDR3 arises from other DNA sequences in this sample as well. This chain links TRBV19 with TRBJ1-1, with D unresolved. This CDR3 has 14 residues. V dropped 6 bases and J dropped 3 bases, with 14 bases sitting between them. Germline loops: CDR1 LNHDA, CDR2 SQIVND (reference sequence). The CDR3 here is CASRDPGRYTEAFF. The CDR3 DNA follows: TGTGCCAGTAGGGACCCCGGACGGTACACTGAAGCTTTCTTT.

V usage is TRBV21-1 and J usage is TRBJ2-1; the table's D call, TRBD2, was not checked against the DNA. TRBV21-1 is deemed a pseudogene. This CDR3 spans 17 amino acids. The CDR3 nucleotides read TGTGCCAGCAGCAAAACCATGGGACTAGCCATATACAATGAGCAGTTCTTC. Its protein product is CASSKTMGLAIYNEQFF.

The chain is built from TRBV19 and TRBJ1-5; D uncertain. Germline loops: CDR1 LNHDA, CDR2 SQIVND (reference sequence). The CDR3 contains 14 residues. V dropped 8 bases and J dropped 4 bases, with 15 bases sitting between them. CDR3 in amino acids: CASAGAGINQPQHF. The CDR3 nucleotides are TGTGCCAGTGCCGGCGCGGGGATTAATCAGCCCCAGCATTTT.

J is TRBJ1-4 and V is TRBV28; tentatively, D is TRBD1 (5 bases). In germline, CDR1 is MDHEN, CDR2 SYDVKM. Deletions cut 7 bases from V and 7 bases from J, with 16 bases between. CDR3 length: 14 amino acids. DNA of the CDR3: TGTGCCAGCATCTCGGACCCAAGGGGTGAAAAACTGTTTTTT. This sequence encodes CASISDPRGEKLFF.

The chain is built from TRBV28 and TRBJ1-5; D possibly corresponds to TRBD1 (5 bases). V gave up 6 bases and J gave up 0 bases, with 12 bases separating them. Germline V gene lookup returns CDR1 MDHEN and CDR2 SYDVKM. The CDR3 is 15 amino acids. The CDR3 DNA is TGTGCCAGCAGCCCGGATGGACATAGCAATCAGCCCCAGCATTTT. It is translated as CASSPDGHSNQPQHF.

The rearrangement uses TRBV6-1 and TRBJ1-4; 8 bases agree with TRBD1. The V and J ends lost 5 bases and 6 bases, in that order; junction bases with no gene match: 8. The CDR3 is 15 residues long. Germline-derived CDR1 and CDR2 are MNHNS and SASEGT. The CDR3 protein is CASSLPDRVDEKLFF. The CDR3 DNA sequence: TGTGCCAGCAGTTTGCCGGACAGGGTTGATGAAAAACTGTTTTTT.

The chain has TRBV7-9 and TRBJ2-7; D unresolved. Germline assignment: CDR1 SEHNR and CDR2 FQNEAQ (reference sequence). Trimming pared 2 bases from V and 4 bases from J, leaving 6 bases between. The CDR3 has 12 residues. Here the CDR3 reads CASSLRVYEQYF. The CDR3 DNA sequence: TGTGCCAGCAGCTTACGGGTGTACGAGCAGTACTTC.

V gene TRBV5-4 combines with J gene TRBJ1-4; D is unclear. V lost 2 bases and J lost 7, with 15 bases in between. This CDR3 has 15 residues. Per the germline V gene, CDR1 is SGHNT and CDR2 is YYREEE (reference sequence). The CDR3 loop is CASSFDPSRAEKLFF. The CDR3, as DNA: TGTGCCAGCAGCTTCGACCCTTCGAGGGCTGAAAAACTGTTTTTT.

This chain links TRBV6-2 or TRBV6-3 with TRBJ2-7; 13 nucleotides line up with TRBD2. CDR1 MNHEY and CDR2 SVGEGT come from the germline V gene. Trimming took 6 bases from V and 7 from J; bases not matched to a gene: 12. This CDR3 region has 16 residues. The CDR3 spells CASSDKHPGLAGEQYF. As DNA, the CDR3 is TGTGCCAGCAGCGATAAACACCCGGGACTAGCGGGAGAGCAGTACTTC.

The chain is built from TRBV11-1 and TRBJ2-3, with a weak D call TRBD1 (5 bases). This CDR3 contains 15 residues. Trimming cost V 5 bases and J 1 base, with 13 bases left between them. CDR1 SGHAT and CDR2 FQDESV come from the germline V gene (reference sequence). In DNA form, the CDR3 reads TGTGCCAGCAGCCCAGGACACATCGGCACAGATACGCAGTATTTT. Protein product: CASSPGHIGTDTQYF.

The gene calls are TRBV2 and TRBJ2-7, with 7 bases aligning to TRBD1. The V gene end was trimmed by 7 bases and the J gene end by 2 bases; junction bases not matched to a gene: 5. Germline V gene data show CDR1 as SNHLY and CDR2 as FYNNEI. The CDR3 length is 13 residues. The CDR3 DNA is TGTGCCAGCACCGCCGACAGGGCCTACGAGCAGTACTTC. Its protein product is CASTADRAYEQYF.

This clone was seen a single time. V and J are TRBV6-5 and TRBJ1-3, with D uncertain. Germline CDR1 MNHEY, CDR2 SVGAGI. V lost 2 bases, J lost 0 bases, and 5 bases lay in between. The CDR3 has 14 amino acids. CDR3 protein: CASSYQVSGNTIYF. In nucleotides, the CDR3 is TGTGCCAGCAGTTACCAGGTCTCTGGAAACACCATATATTTT.

The chain is built from TRBV19 and TRBJ1-3, with a possible D match to TRBD1 (6 bases). Trimming removed 3 bases from V and 0 bases from J, with 12 bases in between. Per the germline V gene, CDR1 is LNHDA and CDR2 is SQIVND (reference sequence). This CDR3 comprises 16 residues. CDR3 nucleotide sequence: TGTGCCAGTAGTATCGTCACAGGGAGCTCTGGAAACACCATATATTTT. This codes for CASSIVTGSSGNTIYF.

The chain joins TRBV9 to TRBJ2-1; 8 nucleotides line up with TRBD1. CDR3 size: 13 residues. V trimming: 3 bases; J trimming: 6 bases; junction bases outside the gene matches: 2. Germline CDR1 is SGDLS and CDR2 is YYNGEE. Here the CDR3 DNA reads TGTGCCAGCAGCGCGACAGGGGCCAATGAGCAGTTCTTC. Translation gives CASSATGANEQFF.

This clone was observed once. V is TRBV7-9 and J is TRBJ2-5; 10 bases match TRBD2. In germline, CDR1 is SEHNR, CDR2 FQNEAQ (reference sequence). The trim removed 5 bases at V and 1 base at J, leaving 4 bases unmatched. The CDR3 has 15 amino acids. In DNA form, the CDR3 reads TGTGCCAGCAGCCCTTGGACTAGCGGCCAAGAGACCCAGTACTTC. It specifies CASSPWTSGQETQYF.

The chain joins TRBV5-1 to TRBJ2-3, with D maybe TRBD1 (6 bases). CDR1 and CDR2 (germline): SGHRS, YFSETQ. The CDR3 loop spans 15 amino acids. Trimming removed 4 bases at V and 3 bases at J, with 15 bases between. The CDR3 region is CASSLQGRWTDTQYF. Here the CDR3 DNA reads TGCGCCAGCAGCCTGCAGGGGCGGTGGACAGATACGCAGTATTTT.